These T cell receptor beta chains were read from a single sample in a study of T cell responses to AZD1222 COVID-19 vaccine. Assay used: immunoSEQ multiplex PCR; TCRdb lists only in-frame clones, some missing. The profile shows 68,000 or so clones, more than 70% of them singletons. The sequencing used peripheral blood, collected on day 0 of AZD1222 vaccination. The receptors derive from an adult in good health. Each CDR3 is given with its conserved first and last residue. A row's size may be missing; if present it is once, few, many or a size class.

TRBV20-1	NA	TRBJ1-2	CSVGQHYGYTF
TRBV4-3	NA	TRBJ2-3	CASSPKREGPDTQYF
TRBV4-3	NA	TRBJ2-7	CASSQTGMGVYEQYF
TRBV12-5	NA	TRBJ1-2	CASGLWSLEKQGGYTF
TRBV7-9	NA	TRBJ1-1	CASSLGGDTEAFF
TRBV28	NA	TRBJ2-5	CASSQETQYF
TRBV6-6	NA	TRBJ1-1	CASSYRSSGGGTEAFF
TRBV7-2	NA	TRBJ2-1	CASSLELAGYNEQFF
TRBV6-1	NA	TRBJ1-2	CASSEDTLRVGYTF
TRBV7-6	once	TRBJ1-5	CASSPQGAMGWNQPQHF
TRBV7-2	once	TRBJ2-1	CASSPDFAQNNEQFF
TRBV5-1	NA	TRBJ2-7	CASSPARDISYEQYF
TRBV4-3	NA	TRBJ2-7	CASSQDLGGEQYF
TRBV5-4	NA	TRBJ1-1	CASSFTGWGNTEAFF
TRBV6-1	NA	TRBJ1-1	CASSEFSSVDTEAFF
TRBV5-1	NA	TRBJ1-1	CASSPGHRNTEAFF
TRBV4-1	NA	TRBJ2-7	CASSQEKRDSTYEQYF
TRBV24-1	NA	TRBJ2-2	CATSAPGTESGELFF
TRBV28	NA	TRBJ1-4	CASSPGGTGVEKLFF
TRBV6-1	NA	TRBJ1-3	CASSEGTGGNTIYF
TRBV12-3/TRBV12-4	NA	TRBJ1-5	CASSLSSNQPQHF
TRBV4-2	NA	TRBJ2-1	CASSQALGVVNEQFF
TRBV10-3	few	TRBJ1-4	CAISPTEGGKLFF
TRBV19	NA	TRBJ1-5	CASSISRVNQPQHF